The 16 T cell receptor beta chains in this list originate from one sample, sequenced in a study of breast tumors, draining lymph nodes, adjacent tissues. In TCRdb, the multiplex PCR reads were re-called with MiXCR into one record per CDR3 protein. Of approximately 130,000 distinct CDR3 sequences in the sample, 21% were seen once. The lymph nodes were axillary draining lymph nodes from breast cancer patients. Sequencing was done on a sample of axillary lymph node tissue. Receptors were obtained from a female donor with breast cancer. Some clones in this sample may be carry-over from other donors' samples.

This clonotype was counted many times. The chain carries TRBV19 and TRBJ2-3; 16 bases line up with TRBD2. V dropped 5 bases and J dropped 2; count of bases not matched to a gene: 7. Germline V gives CDR1 LNHDA, CDR2 SQIVND (reference sequence). This CDR3 has 18 amino acids. CDR3 sequence (DNA): TGTGCCAGTAGTTCTCAGGGACTAGCGGGGGGGATCACAGATACGCAGTATTTT. Encoded protein: CASSSQGLAGGITDTQYF.

The chain combines TRBV28 with TRBJ1-2; the match to TRBD1 covers 8 bases. Trimming took 6 bases from V and 8 from J; bases not matched to a gene: 11. Germline assignment: CDR1 MDHEN and CDR2 SYDVKM. CDR3 length: 14 amino acids. The CDR3 here is CASSPGTGSLGYTF. The CDR3, as DNA: TGTGCCAGCAGCCCTGGGACAGGTAGTTTGGGCTACACCTTC.

This clonotype was detected many times. The chain recombines TRBV7-9 with TRBJ1-2; TRBD1 might be the D (6 bases). The germline CDR1 and CDR2 sequences are SEHNR and FQNEAQ (reference sequence). Deletions cut 2 bases from V and 6 bases from J, with 13 bases between. The CDR3 totals 14 residues. As DNA, the CDR3 is TGTGCCAGCAGCTTACAGGGGCTTTCCGATGGCTACACCTTC. Translation: CASSLQGLSDGYTF.

This clonotype has just one count. Possible read error: a much larger clone is one base away. The CDR3 DNA reads as TGTACCAGCAGTTCCTCCGGCTGGGATACGCAGTATTTT. Protein sequence: CTSSSSGWDTQYF. The chain combines TRBV6-5 with TRBJ2-3; D unresolved. Germline V lookup: CDR1 MNHEY, CDR2 SVGAGI. This CDR3 is built from 13 residues.

This clonotype was seen only a few times. The chain carries TRBV4-1 and TRBJ2-6; no clear D gene. CDR3 length: 17 residues. Germline CDR1 is MGHRA and CDR2 is YSYEKL. With 4 bases removed from V and 0 bases from J, the gap between germline ends came to 13 bases. The CDR3 loop is CASSRGRASSGANVLTF. The DNA of the CDR3 is TGCGCCAGCAGCCGCGGACGGGCTTCCTCTGGGGCCAACGTCCTGACTTTC.

This clonotype was detected many times. V usage is TRBV7-8 and J usage is TRBJ2-1; tentatively, D is TRBD1 (6 bases). V was clipped by 5 bases and J by 0 bases, with 14 bases between them. CDR1 SGHVS and CDR2 FQNEAQ come from the germline V gene. The CDR3 contains 16 residues. The CDR3 reads CASSRPLGGSYNEQFF. The CDR3 nucleotides read TGTGCCAGCAGCCGCCCCCTAGGGGGCTCCTACAATGAGCAGTTCTTC.

This clonotype has at least ten counts. The chain links TRBV28 to TRBJ2-7; 12 bases align to TRBD2. The length of the CDR3 is 15 residues. Germline loops: CDR1 MDHEN, CDR2 SYDVKM. J lost 7 bases, V lost 6 bases, and 10 bases had no gene match. The CDR3, as DNA: TGTGCCAGCAGAACACCGGGACTAGCGGGCCTTGAGCAGTACTTC. This translates into CASRTPGLAGLEQYF.

This clonotype was detected many times. The chain links TRBV19 to TRBJ2-2; D unclear. CDR1 and CDR2 (germline): LNHDA, SQIVND (reference sequence). The CDR3 is 14 residues long. V lost 6 bases to trimming and J lost 6 bases, with 14 bases between them. The CDR3, as DNA: TGTGCCAGTAGATCAGATTCTTTTGCCGGGGAGCTGTTTTTT. This encodes CASRSDSFAGELFF.

This clonotype was observed once. A much bigger clone sits one base away, suggesting this may be a read error. No conserved phenylalanine or tryptophan ends this CDR3, so it is likely a read error. V gene TRBV6-1 combines with J gene TRBJ2-7, with TRBD2 matching 8 bases. V was clipped by 9 bases and J by 3 bases; unmatched bases: 7. This CDR3 is built from 13 residues. In germline, CDR1 is MNHNS, CDR2 SASEGT. CDR3 in amino acids: CASVYSGSYEQYL. CDR3 in DNA: TGTGCCAGTGTTTACAGCGGGAGCTACGAGCAGTACCTC.

This clonotype showed up many times. J is TRBJ2-2 and V is TRBV2, with a tentative D call TRBD2 (5 bases). Germline lookup yields CDR1 SNHLY and CDR2 FYNNEI. V was shortened by 2 bases and J by 5 bases, with 6 bases between the two germline ends. The CDR3 spans 13 residues. For the CDR3, the DNA is TGTGCCAGCAGTGAACGGAGGACCGGGGAGCTGTTTTTT. It translates to CASSERRTGELFF.

This clonotype was seen at least ten times. V is TRBV7-8 and J is TRBJ1-2; 8 bases align to TRBD1. Germline V lookup: CDR1 SGHVS, CDR2 FQNEAQ. The V segment lost 4 bases and the J segment 4 bases; nucleotides outside the gene matches: 8. This CDR3 has 15 residues. Here the CDR3 reads CASSSSHGQGYGYTF. The CDR3 coding sequence is TGTGCCAGCAGCTCGAGCCATGGACAGGGCTATGGCTACACCTTC. The variable domain in full, completed from reference TRBV7-8 and TRBJ1-2, reads GAGVSQSPRYKVAKRGQDVALRCDPISGHVSLFWYQQALGQGPEFLTYFQNEAQLDKSGLPSDRFFAERPEGSVSTLKIQRTQQEDSAVYLCASSSSHGQGYGYTFGSGTRLTVV.

The V gene is TRBV11-2, the J gene TRBJ1-1; the D gene is possibly TRBD1 (6 bases). V lost 5 bases and J lost 2, with 15 bases in between. From germline, CDR1 is SGHAT and CDR2 FQNNGV. The CDR3 length is 15 residues. The CDR3 DNA reads as TGTGCCAGCAGCACTACAGGGACCGGTAACACTGAAGCTTTCTTT. Amino acids: CASSTTGTGNTEAFF.

Comments on this clonotype: A much larger clone differs from this one at a single base, so this may be a read error. V usage is TRBV30 and J usage is TRBJ2-1; D remains unclear. Germline CDR1 and CDR2: GTSNPN and SVGIG (reference sequence). This CDR3 comprises 14 residues. The CDR3 loop is CASNLESSYNGQFF. For the CDR3, the DNA is TGTGCCTCGAATCTAGAGAGCTCCTACAATGGGCAGTTCTTC.

In the case of this clonotype: One junction end does not reproduce the germline sequence, and a read error may be involved. This rearrangement joins TRBV5-1 to TRBJ2-5; no clear D. CDR3 size: 14 residues. The germline gives CDR1 SGHRS, CDR2 YFSETQ. The CDR3 DNA is TGCGCCAGCCGCTTCGTGGACGGCCAAGAGGCCCAGTACTTC. Translated: CASRFVDGQEAQYF.

This clonotype showed up many times. The rearrangement joins TRBV5-1 to TRBJ2-3; possibly TRBD2 for D (6 bases). V dropped 5 bases and J dropped 6 bases, with 19 bases sitting between them. Germline assignment: CDR1 SGHRS and CDR2 YFSETQ. CDR3 length equals 15 residues. CDR3 DNA sequence: TGCGCCAGCAGTATTTCAAGGGGCGCGGGGGATACGCAGTATTTT. Encoded protein: CASSISRGAGDTQYF.

This clonotype was detected once. One base away lies a much larger clone, so this may be a sequencing read error. This chain connects TRBV20-1 to TRBJ1-2, with no clear D. The germline CDR1 and CDR2 sequences are DFQATT and SNEGSKA (reference sequence). The CDR3 has 12 amino acids. V was cut by 7 bases and J by 4 bases, with 13 bases left in between. CDR3 residues: CSVRNGPYGYTF. DNA of the CDR3: TGCAGTGTCCGGAACGGACCCTATGGCTACACCTTC.